This T cell receptor beta chain was identified during a study of technical replicates of blood from a handful of donors. Only in-frame clones appear in the TCRdb table, and some are missing; sequencing was by immunoSEQ multiplex PCR. Found here are roughly 74,000 clones, around 90% of them singletons; the top ten hold about 0.39%. This CDR3 is built from 14 residues. Trimming at V came to 5 bases and at J to 4 bases, leaving 3 bases not matched to a gene. Germline CDR1 reads SNHLY; CDR2 reads FYNNEI. The clonotype was recovered from a human donor in good health. The chain recombines TRBV2 with TRBJ2-3; 10 nucleotides agree with TRBD1. The sequenced sample was T cells isolated from PBMCs. CDR3: CASSLTGGADTQYF. CDR3 sequence (DNA): TGTGCCAGCAGTCTGACAGGGGGCGCAGATACGCAGTATTTT.